Following are 13 T cell receptor beta chains from one sample sequenced in a study of cytomegalovirus exposure and HLA in healthy donors. PCR used 60 Vbeta primers and 13 Jbeta primers. Sequenced by immunoSEQ multiplex PCR; TCRdb stores in-frame clones only, minus some. The table lists approximately 110,000 clones, 65% to 85% of them singletons. The sequenced sample was PBMCs. The receptors were sampled from a woman under 40 in good health and CMV-seropositive.

This chain's CDR3 is CASSLGAQKAFTDTQYF. In DNA, the CDR3 is TGTGCCAGCAGCTTAGGGGCCCAAAAGGCCTTCACAGATACGCAGTATTTT. This sequence joins TRBV7-9 and TRBJ2-3; D unresolved. The CDR3 is 17 amino acids. Trimming took off 1 base at V and 2 bases at J, with 16 bases between the two ends. Per germline, CDR1 SEHNR and CDR2 FQNEAQ (reference sequence).

This clone has just a few counts. The genes are TRBV27 and TRBJ1-2; D might be TRBD1 (5 bases). The CDR3 loop spans 12 amino acids. Per germline, CDR1 MNHEY and CDR2 SMNVEV (reference sequence). Trimming took 7 bases from V and 4 from J, leaving 10 bases between them. The CDR3 reads CASTGLGYGYTF. CDR3 DNA sequence: TGTGCCAGCACAGGGCTGGGCTATGGCTACACCTTC.

In this sample, this clone turned up a few times. This rearrangement joins TRBV2 to TRBJ2-7; a weak D match, TRBD2 (6 bases). The CDR3 covers 13 residues. Germline-derived CDR1 and CDR2 are SNHLY and FYNNEI. The CDR3 DNA follows: TGTTCCATCAGGGAGGACGGGGCCTACGAGCAGTACTTC. This gives the protein CSIREDGAYEQYF. Full variable domain (outside the CDR3, taken from reference TRBV2 and TRBJ2-7): EPEVTQTPSHQVTQMGQEVILRCVPISNHLYFYWYRQILGQKVEFLVSFYNNEISEKSEIFDDQFSVERPDGSNFTLKIRSTKLEDSAMYFCSIREDGAYEQYFGPGTRLTVT.

Turning to this clone: One end of the junction varies from germline; a read error may be responsible. At the DNA level, this CDR3 is encoded by other sequences in the same sample as well. CDR3: CASSPTTGGIYEQYF. DNA for the CDR3: TGTGCTAGCAGCCCGACGACAGGGGGAATCTACGAGCAGTACTTC. The chain recombines TRBV7-7 with TRBJ2-7; 9 nucleotides align to TRBD1. Germline V gene lookup returns CDR1 SSHAT and CDR2 FNYEAQ (reference sequence). This CDR3 region has 15 residues.

This chain connects TRBV30 to TRBJ2-2; 12 bases are shared with TRBD2. V gave up 0 bases and J gave up 7 bases; unmatched junction bases: 6. The CDR3 spans 16 residues. CDR1 and CDR2 (germline): GTSNPN, SVGIG (reference sequence). The DNA for the CDR3 is TGTGCCTGGAGTGTACGTGCTAGCGGGGGGGTCGGGGAGCTGTTTTTT. It yields the protein CAWSVRASGGVGELFF.

As regards this clone: The germline gene is not matched at one end of the junction; a read error may be the cause. The chain combines TRBV7-3 with TRBJ1-5, with D hard to call. CDR3 length: 13 residues. The germline CDR1 and CDR2 sequences are SGHTA and FQGTGA. The CDR3 here is CSSSPGVDQPQHF. The CDR3 DNA follows: TGTTCCAGCAGCCCCGGGGTGGATCAGCCCCAGCATTTT.

This clone was counted between two and nine times. V and J are TRBV19 and TRBJ1-5; D uncertain. V was shortened by 7 bases and J by 5 bases, with 15 bases between the two germline ends. CDR1 and CDR2 (germline): LNHDA, SQIVND (reference sequence). The CDR3 runs to 14 residues. The CDR3 here is CASKHSPGYQPQHF. The CDR3 DNA sequence: TGTGCCAGTAAGCATTCCCCGGGTTATCAGCCCCAGCATTTT.

This clone has a handful of counts. The chain joins TRBV27 to TRBJ1-1, with D tentatively TRBD1 (6 bases). This CDR3 spans 13 amino acids. Per germline, CDR1 MNHEY and CDR2 SMNVEV (reference sequence). Between the trimmed V and J ends, which lost 2 bases and 6 bases, there was a span of 10 bases. DNA for the CDR3: TGTGCCAGCAGTTTAGGCAGGGGCGCTGAAGCTTTCTTT. Translated, it gives CASSLGRGAEAFF.

The chain employs TRBV9 and TRBJ2-7; 12 nucleotides align to TRBD1. The CDR3 is 13 residues long. CDR1 is SGDLS, CDR2 YYNGEE, per germline. After removal of 3 bases from V and 12 bases from J, the junction contained 7 bases not matched to a gene. The CDR3 sequence: CASSGGGTGGLYF. In nucleotides, the CDR3 is TGTGCCAGCAGCGGAGGGGGGACAGGGGGCCTGTACTTC. The whole variable domain, filled in from reference TRBV9 and TRBJ2-7, reads DSGVTQTPKHLITATGQRVTLRCSPRSGDLSVYWYQQSLDQGLQFLIQYYNGEERAKGNILERFSAQQFPDLHSELNLSSLELGDSALYFCASSGGGTGGLYFGPGTRLTVT.

The chain couples TRBV6-5 to TRBJ1-1, with no clear D. The CDR3 is 13 amino acids. V was cut by 6 bases and J by 1 base, with 9 bases left in between. CDR1 MNHEY and CDR2 SVGAGI come from the germline V gene. CDR3 in amino acids: CASSPRGNTEAFF. The CDR3 bases are TGTGCCAGCAGCCCACGGGGGAACACTGAAGCTTTCTTT.

The chain employs TRBV19 and TRBJ2-5, with D possibly matching TRBD1 (6 bases). The J call is uncertain, as TRBJ2-7 better fits the DNA end. Germline loops: CDR1 LNHDA, CDR2 SQIVND (reference sequence). This CDR3 comprises 15 residues. The CDR3, as DNA: TGTGCCAGTAGTATCCGATCGGACAGACCCTACGAGCAGTACTTC. Its protein product is CASSIRSDRPYEQYF.

The CDR3 DNA reads as TGTGCCAGCAGCTTAAGGCAGGGAAACACCGGGGAGCTGTTTTTT. Translating gives CASSLRQGNTGELFF. The chain has TRBV7-8 and TRBJ2-2, with a possible D match to TRBD1 (5 bases). The CDR3 length is 15 residues. Trimming stripped 2 bases from V and 2 bases from J, with 9 bases between. Per the germline V gene, CDR1 is SGHVS and CDR2 is FQNEAQ.

This chain joins TRBV5-1 and TRBJ2-5; 9 nucleotides line up with TRBD2. This CDR3 has 13 amino acids. V was pared by 6 bases and J by 7 bases, with 7 bases of the junction left unmatched. Germline loops: CDR1 SGHRS, CDR2 YFSETQ. The CDR3 region is CASTSAGGWTQYF. The DNA of the CDR3 is TGCGCCAGCACCTCAGCGGGGGGATGGACCCAGTACTTC.